This T cell receptor beta chain was recorded in a study of blood T cell repertoires in COVID-19. For the study at large: The samples span acute and convalescent COVID-19 from the United States, Italy and Spain.

Authors' data handling: Amplification of reference gene primers was used by the study to estimate nucleated cell counts. TCRdb keeps only in-frame clones here, not all; method: immunoSEQ multiplex PCR. The V and J calls and clone size are taken from that table; D and trimming were inferred from the DNA. The top ten clones hold roughly 7% of a sample with some 150,000 clones, 85% to 90% of them seen once. The trim removed 5 bases at V and 6 bases at J, leaving 7 bases unmatched. Germline CDR1 and CDR2: SGHTA and FQGNSA. The CDR3 is 14 residues long. The sample was peripheral blood. The TCR was taken from a woman aged 80 or over in a cohort sampled during active or convalescent COVID-19. The chain is built from TRBV7-2 and TRBJ2-4, with 7 bases aligning to TRBD2. CDR3 nucleotides: TGTGCCAGCAGCCCCCGGCTAGCGGCAAACATTCAGTACTTC. It codes for CASSPRLAANIQYF.